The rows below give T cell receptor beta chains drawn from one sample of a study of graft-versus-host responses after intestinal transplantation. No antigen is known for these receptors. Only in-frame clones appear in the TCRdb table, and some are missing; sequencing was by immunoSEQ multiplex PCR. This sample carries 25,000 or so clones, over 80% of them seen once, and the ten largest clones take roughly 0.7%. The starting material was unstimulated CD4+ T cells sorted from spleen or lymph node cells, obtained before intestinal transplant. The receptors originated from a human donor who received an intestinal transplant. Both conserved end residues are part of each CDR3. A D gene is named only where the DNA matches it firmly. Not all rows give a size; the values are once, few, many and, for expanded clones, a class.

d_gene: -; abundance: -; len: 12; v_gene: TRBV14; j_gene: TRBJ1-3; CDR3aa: CASSPSGNTIYF; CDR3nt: TGTGCCAGCAGCCCCTCTGGAAACACCATATATTTT
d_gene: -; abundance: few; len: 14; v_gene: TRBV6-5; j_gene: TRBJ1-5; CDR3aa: CASSYGDRGQPQHF; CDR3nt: TGTGCCAGCAGTTACGGGGACCGCGGTCAGCCCCAGCATTTT
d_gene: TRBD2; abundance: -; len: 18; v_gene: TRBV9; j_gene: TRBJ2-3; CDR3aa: CASSVAVSSGPFTDTQYF; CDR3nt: TGTGCCAGCAGCGTAGCGGTGTCTAGCGGGCCCTTCACAGATACGCAGTATTTT
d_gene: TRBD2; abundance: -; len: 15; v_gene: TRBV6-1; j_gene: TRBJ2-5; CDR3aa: CASRPGLAGVETQYF; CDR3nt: TGTGCCAGCAGGCCCGGACTAGCGGGAGTAGAGACCCAGTACTTC
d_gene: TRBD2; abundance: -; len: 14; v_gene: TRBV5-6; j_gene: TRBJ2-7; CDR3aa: CASSLAGGPYEQYF; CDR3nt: TGTGCCAGCAGCTTAGCGGGAGGCCCCTACGAGCAGTACTTC
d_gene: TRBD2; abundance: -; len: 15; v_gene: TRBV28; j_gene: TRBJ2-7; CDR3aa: CASTQTSGRPYEQYF; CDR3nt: TGTGCCAGCACCCAAACTAGCGGGAGGCCCTACGAGCAGTACTTC
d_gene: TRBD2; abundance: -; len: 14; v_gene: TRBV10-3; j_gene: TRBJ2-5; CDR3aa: CAISDSGSQETQYF; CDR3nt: TGTGCCATCAGTGATAGCGGGTCTCAAGAGACCCAGTACTTC
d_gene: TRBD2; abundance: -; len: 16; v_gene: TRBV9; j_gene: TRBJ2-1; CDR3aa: CASSPRTSGRVNEQFF; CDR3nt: TGTGCCAGCAGCCCACGGACTAGCGGACGGGTCAATGAGCAGTTCTTC
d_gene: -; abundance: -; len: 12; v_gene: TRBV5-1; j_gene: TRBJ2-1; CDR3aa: CASSLDGNEQFF; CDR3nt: TGCGCCAGCAGCTTGGACGGAAATGAGCAGTTCTTC
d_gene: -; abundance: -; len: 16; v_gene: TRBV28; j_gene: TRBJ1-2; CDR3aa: CASSLMTEGIGYGYTF; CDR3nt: TGTGCCAGCAGCCTTATGACAGAGGGAATTGGGTATGGCTACACCTTC
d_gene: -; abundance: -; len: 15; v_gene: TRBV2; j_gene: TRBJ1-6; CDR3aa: CASRSGTSYNSPLHF; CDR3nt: TGTGCCAGCAGGTCGGGGACCTCCTATAATTCACCCCTCCACTTT
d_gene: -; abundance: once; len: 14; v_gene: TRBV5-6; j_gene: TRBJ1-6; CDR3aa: CASSQGPYNSPLHF; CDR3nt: TGTGCCAGCAGCCAAGGCCCCTATAATTCACCCCTCCACTTT
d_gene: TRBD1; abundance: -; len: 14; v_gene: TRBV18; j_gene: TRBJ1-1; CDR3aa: CASSLRDRGTEAFF; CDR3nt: TGTGCCAGCTCACTACGGGACAGGGGGACTGAAGCTTTCTTT
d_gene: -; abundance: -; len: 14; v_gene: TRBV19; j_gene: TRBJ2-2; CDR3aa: CAIPRKDYTGELFF; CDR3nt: TGTGCCATCCCAAGGAAAGACTACACCGGGGAGCTGTTTTTT
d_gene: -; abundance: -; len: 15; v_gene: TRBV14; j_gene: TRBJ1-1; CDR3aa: CASNKGSYRRTEAFF; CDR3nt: TGTGCCAGCAACAAGGGATCATATCGGAGGACTGAAGCTTTCTTT
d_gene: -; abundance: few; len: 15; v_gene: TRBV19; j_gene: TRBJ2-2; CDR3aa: CASSIEGGGTGELFF; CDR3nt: TGTGCCAGTAGTATAGAGGGGGGAGGCACCGGGGAGCTGTTTTTT
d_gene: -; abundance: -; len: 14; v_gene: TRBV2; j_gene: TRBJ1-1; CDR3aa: CASVDRDTNTEAFF; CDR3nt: TGTGCCAGCGTGGATCGGGACACGAACACTGAAGCTTTCTTT
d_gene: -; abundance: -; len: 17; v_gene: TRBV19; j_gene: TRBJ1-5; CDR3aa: CASSIDRRARVIQPQHF; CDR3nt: TGTGCCAGTAGTATAGATCGGCGGGCAAGGGTTATACAGCCCCAGCATTTT
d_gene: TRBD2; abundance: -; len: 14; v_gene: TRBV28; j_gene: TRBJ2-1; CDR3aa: CASSSGSLKNEQFF; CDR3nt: TGTGCCAGCAGTAGCGGGAGTCTTAAGAATGAGCAGTTCTTC
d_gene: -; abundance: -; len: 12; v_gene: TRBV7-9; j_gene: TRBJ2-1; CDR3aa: CASSLVREEQFF; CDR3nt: TGTGCCAGCAGCTTAGTACGAGAGGAGCAGTTCTTC